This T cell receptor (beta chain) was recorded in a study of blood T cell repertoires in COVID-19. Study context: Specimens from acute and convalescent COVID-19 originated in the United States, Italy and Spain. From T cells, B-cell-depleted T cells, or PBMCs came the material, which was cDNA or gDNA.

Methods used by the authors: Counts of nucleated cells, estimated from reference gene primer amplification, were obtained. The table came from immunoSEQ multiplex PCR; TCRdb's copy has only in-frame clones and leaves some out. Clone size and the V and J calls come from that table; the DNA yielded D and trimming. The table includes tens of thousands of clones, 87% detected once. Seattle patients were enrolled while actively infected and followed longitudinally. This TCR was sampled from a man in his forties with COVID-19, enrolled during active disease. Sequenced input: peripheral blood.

Written as DNA, the CDR3 is TGCGCCAGCAGCTCGGGACAAGGGGCCTGGGAGCAGTACTTC. It is translated as CASSSGQGAWEQYF. The rearrangement joins TRBV5-1 to TRBJ2-7; tentative D call: TRBD1 (6 bases). CDR1 SGHRS and CDR2 YFSETQ come from the germline V gene. V was pared by 3 bases and J by 7 bases, with 17 bases between. The CDR3 totals 14 residues.